A single sample gave rise to the 11 T cell receptor beta chains below, sequenced in a study of cytomegalovirus exposure and HLA in healthy donors (dated 2017 in TCRdb). Library construction relied on the immunoSEQ multiplex PCR assay. The multiplex PCR relied on a mix of 60 forward primers for TCR Vbeta segments and 13 reverse primers for TCR Jbeta segments. In its TCRdb copy, this immuneACCESS table keeps in-frame sequences only and misses some clones. Where compared with another copy, unresolved V genes explain less than half of these, and the others have no known cause. The sample table contains around 130,000 clones; only one count was recorded for around 77% of them. The top ten clonotypes cover 5.8% of the sample. Sample: PBMCs. All receptors come from a man younger than 35 in good health and CMV-seropositive.

The chain has TRBV5-1 and TRBJ1-1; a weak D match, TRBD1 (5 bases). V lost 0 bases to trimming and J lost 7 bases, with 19 bases between them. This CDR3 spans 16 amino acids. Germline values: CDR1 SGHRS, CDR2 YFSETQ. CDR3 residues: CASSLEGTGGNREAFF. Here the CDR3 DNA reads TGCGCCAGCAGCTTGGAGGGGACCGGGGGGAATCGTGAAGCTTTCTTT.

CDR3 residues: CASKNQLMNTEAFF. The CDR3, as DNA: TGTGCCAGCAAGAATCAACTCATGAACACTGAAGCTTTCTTT. The chain combines TRBV28 with TRBJ1-1; D call uncertain. The germline CDR1 and CDR2 sequences are MDHEN and SYDVKM. Trimming left V 7 bases short and J 0 bases short, with 12 bases between. CDR3 length: 14 amino acids.

The V call is TRBV28, the J call TRBJ1-2; weak D call: TRBD1 (5 bases). The CDR3 consists of 19 residues. CDR1 is MDHEN and CDR2 is SYDVKM in the germline V gene. The V end was cut by 5 bases, the J end by 2 bases, with 27 bases between. This CDR3 is CASSARGTLRRGFNYGYTF. The DNA for the CDR3 is TGTGCCAGCAGTGCCCGAGGGACTCTCAGGCGCGGTTTCAACTATGGCTACACCTTC.

The chain recombines TRBV6-1 with TRBJ1-3, with a weak D call TRBD1 (5 bases). Trimming shortened V by 4 bases and J by 3 bases, and 7 bases separated the two germline ends. The CDR3 extends over 13 amino acids. The germline gives CDR1 MNHNS, CDR2 SASEGT. CDR3 sequence reads: CASSGDSGNTIYF. DNA of the CDR3: TGTGCCAGCAGTGGTGACAGTGGAAACACCATATATTTT.

J is TRBJ2-2 and V is TRBV27; TRBD2 is a possible D gene (5 bases). CDR3 length: 13 amino acids. The germline V and J ends were trimmed by 6 bases and 6 bases, with 11 bases remaining between them. Germline-derived CDR1 and CDR2 are MNHEY and SMNVEV (reference sequence). CDR3 bases: TGTGCCAGCAGGTGGACTGTAGCCGGGGAGCTGTTTTTT. This gives the protein CASRWTVAGELFF.

The J gene is TRBJ1-2, the V gene TRBV27, with D unresolved. The germline V gene has CDR1 MNHEY and CDR2 SMNVEV (reference sequence). The V gene lost 4 bases and the J gene lost 8 bases, with 14 bases spanning the gap. CDR3 length: 13 residues. The chain's CDR3 is CASSSRCRSGYTF. CDR3 nucleotides: TGTGCCAGCAGTTCCCGGTGTAGAAGCGGCTACACCTTC.

This clone was counted a few times. This chain links TRBV28 with TRBJ2-1; TRBD1 is a possible D gene (6 bases). V lost 5 bases and J lost 7, with 18 bases in between. Germline CDR1 is MDHEN and CDR2 is SYDVKM. The CDR3 extends over 15 amino acids. The CDR3 DNA reads TGTGCCAGCAGTAATCAGGGGTCCCTGTCGAATGAGCAGTTCTTC. Translation gives CASSNQGSLSNEQFF.

V is TRBV7-3 and J is TRBJ1-2; 7 positions agree with TRBD1. This CDR3 is built from 13 residues. V was clipped by 3 bases and J by 7 bases; unmatched bases: 5. From germline, CDR1 is SGHTA and CDR2 FQGTGA. CDR3 amino acids: CASSFQGGFGYTF. The CDR3 region has the DNA TGTGCCAGCAGCTTTCAAGGGGGCTTTGGCTACACCTTC.

CDR3 sequence: CASTRGTGANVLTF. CDR3 DNA: TGTGCCAGTACTCGGGGAACTGGGGCCAACGTCCTGACTTTC. The rearrangement uses TRBV19 and TRBJ2-6; tentative D call: TRBD2 (5 bases). CDR1 and CDR2 (germline): LNHDA, SQIVND (reference sequence). There are 14 residues in the CDR3. Trimming took off 7 bases at V and 2 bases at J, with 9 bases between the two ends.

The V call is TRBV10-2, the J call TRBJ1-1; 8 bases fit TRBD1. The junction had 7 bases not matched to a gene; V was cut back by 7 bases and J by 3 bases. Germline V lookup: CDR1 WSHSY, CDR2 SAAADI. The CDR3 runs to 14 residues. In DNA, the CDR3 is TGCGCCAGCATGAAGACAGGGGCGGACACTGAAGCTTTCTTT. Protein sequence: CASMKTGADTEAFF.

The J gene is TRBJ1-6, the V gene TRBV5-1, with D maybe TRBD1 (5 bases). Deletions cut 4 bases from V and 6 bases from J, with 14 bases between. The CDR3 totals 15 residues. Germline V gene sequence: CDR1 SGHRS, CDR2 YFSETQ. CDR3 DNA: TGCGCCAGCAGCCGACAGCAAGCCCTTAATTCACCCCTCCACTTT. Its protein product is CASSRQQALNSPLHF.